This T cell receptor (beta chain) was sequenced in a study of glioma-infiltrating T cells after dendritic cell vaccination (dated by TCRdb to 2015 to 2016). Background on the whole study: A cohort of roughly 15 glioblastoma patients from Phase I and II dendritic cell vaccination trials was included, of whom 9 were newly diagnosed and 6 had recurrent disease. To make the vaccine, monocyte-derived dendritic cells were cultured for under eight days with IL-4 and GM-CSF and then pulsed overnight with autologous tumor lysate. Three intradermal dendritic cell vaccine injections were administered to patients at biweekly intervals in the arm below the axilla. Tumor-infiltrating lymphocyte content was quantified and tumor and blood repertoires were compared in dendritic cell-vaccinated glioblastoma patients by deep sequencing of TCR beta CDR3 regions. TCR sequencing metrics, including TIL content and tumor-blood repertoire overlap, were correlated with survival after dendritic cell vaccination. Between the early 2000s and the early 2010s, the patients were given dendritic cell vaccination pulsed with autologous tumor lysate.

The immunoSEQ assay amplified TCRB CDR3 regions from 1.5 to 2.5 micrograms of genomic DNA, or from all available DNA when less than that amount was available. The multiplex PCR relied on 60 forward primers for TCR V beta segments and 13 reverse primers for J beta segments. Synthetic control templates were spiked into each sample at limiting dilution to estimate reads per starting template. The Illumina HiSeq System generated sequencing reads of 87 bp. The authors' pipeline ran thus. PCR and sequencing errors were removed by merging closely related sequences with a nearest neighbor algorithm. TCR overlap was defined as the percentage of unique tumor TCR beta sequences that were also present in the same patient's peripheral blood. TCRdb limited this immuneACCESS table to in-frame rearrangements with V and J called. A share of clones is missing; checked studies link under half to unresolved V genes, and the rest is unexplained. V, J and clone size are taken as reported in that table, and D and trimming were inferred from the DNA itself. This sample is represented by around 60,000 clones; around 85% of them were singletons. Approximately 8.9% of the sample belongs to the ten largest clones.

Per the germline V gene (reference sequence), SEHNR is the CDR1 and FQNEAQ is the CDR2. Relative to germline, V is 1 base shorter and J is 3 bases shorter, with 19 bases between their ends. Inclusive of the bounding cysteine and phenylalanine, the CDR3 is 17 residues long. The entry retains the CDR3 DNA only, 51 bases that are in frame from base 1. The study at large found these results: Higher estimated pretreatment TIL content predicted longer time to progression and overall survival after dendritic cell vaccination. No direct relationship between TCR clonality and survival was found, suggesting a diverse polyclonal response may matter. The three-group TCR overlap response model was described as speculative and requiring prospective validation. The cohort was small and heterogeneous, and full blood and tumor sets were available for few patients, with initial-recurrent tumor pairs available for even fewer patients.

The meaning of the sample's time point label: after dendritic cell vaccination, including at tumor progression/relapse. Patients were selected for having adequate residual fresh-frozen tumor tissue and more than two years of available survival data. An isocitrate dehydrogenase mutation was not carried by any of the glioblastoma patients, although molecular status was otherwise variable. PBMC collection took place before vaccination, two weeks after the third vaccination, and at tumor progression if progression occurred. The Qiagen DNeasy Blood extraction Kit was used for extraction of genomic DNA. With respect to this clone: What antigen it recognizes has not been identified. Per-nucleotide qualities are absent, and no much larger clonotype sits a single base away.

This clonotype was obtained from a human donor with glioblastoma. Rearrangement joined TRBV7-9 to TRBJ2-7; the D segment could be TRBD2, given 6 matching bases. The sample was blood, taken after dendritic cell vaccination. This receptor has the CDR3 CASSLGRETGRNYEQYF. In nucleotide form, the sequence is TGTGCCAGCAGCTTAGGGAGGGAAACCGGACGGAACTACGAGCAGTACTTC.